The entry that follows covers one TCR beta chain sequence. Its antigen remains unidentified. The primer mix had 60 Vbeta and 13 Jbeta primers. Assay used: immunoSEQ multiplex PCR; TCRdb lists only in-frame clones, some missing. This table holds some 150,000 clones, roughly 71% found once. This sample stems from a study of cytomegalovirus exposure and HLA in healthy donors. General observations from the study: Later on, an analysis tied 18,000 or so TCR beta sequences to HLA alleles at 0.05 false discovery rate.

V was shortened by 0 bases and J by 8 bases, with 10 bases between the two germline ends. This CDR3 region has 13 residues. Germline V gene sequence: CDR1 GTSNPN, CDR2 SVGIG (reference sequence). Input material: PBMCs. The chain joins TRBV30 to TRBJ1-4; D unresolved. The receptor was isolated from a man younger than 40 in good health and CMV-seronegative. The CDR3 sequence: CAWSVRSQEKLFF. For the CDR3, the DNA is TGTGCCTGGAGTGTACGCAGTCAAGAAAAACTGTTTTTT. Looking up the rest from reference TRBV30 and TRBJ1-4 gives the full variable domain: SQTIHQWPATLVQPVGSPLSLECTVEGTSNPNLYWYRQAAGRGLQLLFYSVGIGQISSEVPQNLSASRPQDRQFILSSKKLLLSDSGFYLCAWSVRSQEKLFFGSGTQLSVL.